This record concerns one TCR beta chain sequence. The data derive from a study of tumor-infiltrating lymphocytes in primary liver carcinoma. Germline assignment: CDR1 SGHAT and CDR2 FQDESV (reference sequence). The CDR3 sequence is 12 residues long. The V gene lost 5 bases and the J gene lost 12 bases, with 14 bases spanning the gap. The investigators made TCR beta cDNA from 400 to 500 ng total RNA, using a constant-region primer. Library construction for TCR beta comprised three nested multiplex PCR rounds performed with slightly modified ARM-PCR. Primers for the first two PCR rounds were TRBV1-TRBV30 forward primers and a C-beta reverse primer (approximately 9 cycles per round). TCRdb re-analysed the multiplex PCR reads in MiXCR, keeping a single row per CDR3 protein. The data contain approximately 46,000 distinct CDR3 sequences, roughly 77% of them seen just once; the ten biggest clones take up over 30%.

Without any cell sorting, roughly 20-32 mg of bulk tissue yielded co-extracted RNA and DNA. This rearrangement joins TRBV11-1 to TRBJ2-1; D possibly corresponds to TRBD2 (6 bases). Sequenced input: tumor-adjacent normal liver tissue. The receptor was derived from a woman in her thirties with primary liver carcinoma and hepatitis B virus infection. Here the CDR3 reads CASSGTGLRQFF. DNA of the CDR3: TGTGCCAGCAGCGGGACGGGACTGAGGCAGTTCTTC.